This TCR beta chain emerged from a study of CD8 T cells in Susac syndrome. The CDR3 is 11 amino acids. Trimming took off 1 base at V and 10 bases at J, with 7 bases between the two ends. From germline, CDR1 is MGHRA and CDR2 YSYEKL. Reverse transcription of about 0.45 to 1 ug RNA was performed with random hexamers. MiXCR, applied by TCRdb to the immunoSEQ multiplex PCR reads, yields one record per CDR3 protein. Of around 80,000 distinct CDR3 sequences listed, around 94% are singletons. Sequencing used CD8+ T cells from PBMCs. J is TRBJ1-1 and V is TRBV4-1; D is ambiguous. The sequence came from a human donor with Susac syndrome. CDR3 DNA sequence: TGCGCCAGCAGCCAAGGCATGACAGCTTTCTTT. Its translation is CASSQGMTAFF.